Below are 5 T cell receptor beta chains sequenced from a single sample in a study of shared clonotypes between healthy human individuals. Clones were read by immunoSEQ multiplex PCR, and TCRdb kept only the in-frame ones, dropping some. The repertoire holds about 1.1 million clones, about 72% seen once, with over 0.8% in the top ten. Sequencing used memory CD4+ T cells from PBMCs. As to subset: CD45RA-negative fraction. The receptors here all came from a man younger than 35 in good health. Some clones in this sample may be carry-over from other donors' samples.

This rearrangement joins TRBV28 to TRBJ2-1, with 7 bases fitting TRBD1. J lost 9 bases, V lost 10 bases, and 12 bases had no gene match. Germline loops: CDR1 MDHEN, CDR2 SYDVKM. The CDR3 has 13 amino acids. The CDR3 sequence is CATRGTARGEQFF. Written as DNA, the CDR3 is TGTGCCACCAGAGGGACAGCCCGGGGTGAGCAGTTCTTC.

Here the CDR3 DNA reads TGTGCCAGCAGCTTAAGTGGGGCAGATACGCAGTATTTT. It yields the protein CASSLSGADTQYF. The rearrangement uses TRBV7-7 and TRBJ2-3; no reliable D call. This CDR3 comprises 13 residues. The germline V and J ends were trimmed by 2 bases and 4 bases, with 7 bases remaining between them. The germline V gene encodes CDR1 SSHAT and CDR2 FNYEAQ (reference sequence). Complete variable domain (other parts from reference TRBV7-7 and TRBJ2-3): GAGVSQSPRYKVTKRGQDVTLRCDPISSHATLYWYQQALGQGPEFLTYFNYEAQPDKSGLPSDRFSAERPEGSISTLTIQRTEQRDSAMYRCASSLSGADTQYFGPGTRLTVL.

This rearrangement joins TRBV7-2 to TRBJ2-1; TRBD2 aligns across 9 bases. This CDR3 is built from 16 residues. From germline, CDR1 is SGHTA and CDR2 FQGNSA. The trim removed 1 base at V and 4 bases at J, leaving 5 bases unmatched. CDR3: CASSLDAGGPYNEQFF. In DNA, the CDR3 is TGTGCCAGCAGCTTAGACGCGGGAGGGCCTTACAATGAGCAGTTCTTC.

Of note for this clone: This may arise from a read error, as a much more abundant clone is one base away. Other DNA variants within this sample encode the same CDR3. The CDR3 DNA reads TGTGCCAGCAGTGGGGGGGCAGATACGCAGTATTTT. This translates into CASSGGADTQYF. The chain links TRBV2 to TRBJ2-3; tentative D call: TRBD2 (6 bases). This CDR3 contains 12 residues. With 4 bases removed from V and 4 bases from J, the gap between germline ends came to 6 bases. CDR1 and CDR2 from the germline V gene are SNHLY and FYNNEI.

The J gene is TRBJ2-7, the V gene TRBV29-1; TRBD1 matches at 10 bases. Trimming at V came to 4 bases and at J to 7 bases, leaving 7 bases not matched to a gene. The CDR3 spans 13 residues. CDR1 and CDR2 from the germline V gene are SQVTM and ANQGSEA. The CDR3 sequence is CSVAGQGSREQYF. The CDR3 DNA is TGCAGCGTTGCGGGACAGGGGTCGAGGGAGCAGTACTTC.